This TCR beta chain was recorded in a study of blood T cell repertoires in COVID-19. From germline, CDR1 is MNHEY and CDR2 SMNVEV (reference sequence). V trimming: 0 bases; J trimming: 0 bases; junction bases outside the gene matches: 5. This CDR3 is 16 amino acids long. The table came from immunoSEQ multiplex PCR; TCRdb's copy has only in-frame clones and leaves some out. Of 140,000 to 150,000 clones listed, approximately 86% were seen once; the top ten hold roughly 3.9%. The genes are TRBV27 and TRBJ2-7, with 7 bases aligning to TRBD1. This sequence was found in a woman in her thirties or forties who had been exposed to COVID-19. The sequencing input was PBMCs or T cells enriched from blood (not recorded which). The CDR3 spells CASSLSGTASSYEQYF. The CDR3 region has the DNA TGTGCCAGCAGTTTATCCGGGACAGCAAGCTCCTACGAGCAGTACTTC.